This T cell receptor (beta chain) originates from a study of response to subunit inactivated influenza vaccine. Study results and limitations: Authors suggested that a seasonal influenza vaccination recruits few new T cells each time.

TCRdb reanalysed the RT-PCR reads using MiXCR and keeps one entry per CDR3 protein. The table has about 620,000 distinct CDR3 sequences, over 9.5% seen once. In its sample, this clonotype was seen a few times. Its antigen is unknown. Germline loops: CDR1 LGHNA, CDR2 YNFKEQ. The CDR3 is 16 amino acids. The V segment lost 4 bases and the J segment 3 bases; nucleotides outside the gene matches: 4. The TCR originated in a man aged 50 to 60 who received an inactivated influenza vaccine. Material: PBMCs from blood, obtained on the day of vaccination. V usage is TRBV4-2 and J usage is TRBJ2-3, with 13 bases identical to TRBD2. Written as DNA, the CDR3 is TGTGCCAGCAGCCCCCGGACTAGCGGGGGAACAGATACGCAGTATTTT. Translating it yields CASSPRTSGGTDTQYF.